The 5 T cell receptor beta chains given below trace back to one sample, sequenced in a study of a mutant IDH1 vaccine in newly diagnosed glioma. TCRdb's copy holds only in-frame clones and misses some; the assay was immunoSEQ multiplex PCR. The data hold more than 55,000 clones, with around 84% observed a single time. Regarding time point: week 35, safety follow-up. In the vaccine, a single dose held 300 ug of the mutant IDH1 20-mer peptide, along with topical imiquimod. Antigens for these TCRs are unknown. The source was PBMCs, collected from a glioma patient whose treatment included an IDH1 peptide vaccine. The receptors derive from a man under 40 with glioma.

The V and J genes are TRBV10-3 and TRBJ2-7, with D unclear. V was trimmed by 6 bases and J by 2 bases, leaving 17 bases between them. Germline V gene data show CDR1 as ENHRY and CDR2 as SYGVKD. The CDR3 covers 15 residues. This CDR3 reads CAIRPGGRTTYEQYF. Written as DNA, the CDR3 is TGTGCCATCAGACCGGGTGGGCGTACCACCTACGAGCAGTACTTC.

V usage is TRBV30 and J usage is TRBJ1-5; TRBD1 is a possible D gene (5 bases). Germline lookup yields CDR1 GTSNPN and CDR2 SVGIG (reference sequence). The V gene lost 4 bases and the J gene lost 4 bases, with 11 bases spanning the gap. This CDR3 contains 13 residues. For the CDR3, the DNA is TGTGCCTGGATGGCAGGGCCGAATCAGCCCCAGCATTTT. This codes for CAWMAGPNQPQHF.

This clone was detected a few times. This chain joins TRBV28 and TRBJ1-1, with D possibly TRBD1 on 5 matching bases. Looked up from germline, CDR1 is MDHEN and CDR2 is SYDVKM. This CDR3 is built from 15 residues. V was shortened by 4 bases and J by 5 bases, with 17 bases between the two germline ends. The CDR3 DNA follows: TGTGCCAGCAGTTCCGCCCAGGGTTGGTCGACTGAAGCTTTCTTT. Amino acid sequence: CASSSAQGWSTEAFF.

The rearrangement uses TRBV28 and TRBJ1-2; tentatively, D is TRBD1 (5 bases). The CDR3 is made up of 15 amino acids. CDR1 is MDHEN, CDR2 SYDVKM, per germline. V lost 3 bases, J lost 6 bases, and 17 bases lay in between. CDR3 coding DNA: TGTGCCAGCAGTTTCCCTAGACAGCCCGAACATGGCTACACCTTC. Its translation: CASSFPRQPEHGYTF.

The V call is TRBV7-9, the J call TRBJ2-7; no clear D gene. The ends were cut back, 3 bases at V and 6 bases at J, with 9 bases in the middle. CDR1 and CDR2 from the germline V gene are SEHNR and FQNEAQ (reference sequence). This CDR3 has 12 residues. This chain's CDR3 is CASSFGDTEQYF. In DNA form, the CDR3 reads TGTGCCAGCAGCTTTGGAGACACCGAGCAGTACTTC.